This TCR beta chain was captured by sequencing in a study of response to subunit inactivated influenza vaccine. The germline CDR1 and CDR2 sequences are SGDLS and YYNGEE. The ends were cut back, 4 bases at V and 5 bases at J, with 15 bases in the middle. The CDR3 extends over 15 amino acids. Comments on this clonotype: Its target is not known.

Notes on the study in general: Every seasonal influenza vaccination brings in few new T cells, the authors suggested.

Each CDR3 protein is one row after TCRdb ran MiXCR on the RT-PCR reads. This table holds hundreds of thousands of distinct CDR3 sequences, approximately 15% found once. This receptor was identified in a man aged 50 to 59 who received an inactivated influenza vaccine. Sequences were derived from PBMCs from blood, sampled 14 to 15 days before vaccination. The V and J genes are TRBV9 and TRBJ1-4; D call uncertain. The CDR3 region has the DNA TGTGCCAGCAGCCCAACGGTCGATCGGAATGAAAAACTGTTTTTT. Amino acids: CASSPTVDRNEKLFF.